Below, one T cell receptor beta chain is given with its context. This sample stems from a study of PD-L1 blockade in urothelial cancer. Repertoires were generated with immunoSEQ multiplex PCR, while TCRdb's copy carries only in-frame clones and drops some. The table lists approximately 50,000 clones, about 86% of them singletons. Trimming cost V 3 bases and J 4 bases, with 4 bases left between them. The germline CDR1 and CDR2 sequences are SGHTA and FQGNSA. The CDR3 is 11 amino acids. This sample's time point: pretreatment peripheral blood. Here the sequenced sample was PBMCs, taken around atezolizumab (anti-PD-L1) treatment. This TCR was recovered from a man aged 65 to 79 with urothelial cancer. J is TRBJ2-7 and V is TRBV7-2; D uncertain. CDR3 protein: CASSLRYEQYF. CDR3 nucleotides: TGTGCCAGCAGCTTGAGGTACGAGCAGTACTTC.